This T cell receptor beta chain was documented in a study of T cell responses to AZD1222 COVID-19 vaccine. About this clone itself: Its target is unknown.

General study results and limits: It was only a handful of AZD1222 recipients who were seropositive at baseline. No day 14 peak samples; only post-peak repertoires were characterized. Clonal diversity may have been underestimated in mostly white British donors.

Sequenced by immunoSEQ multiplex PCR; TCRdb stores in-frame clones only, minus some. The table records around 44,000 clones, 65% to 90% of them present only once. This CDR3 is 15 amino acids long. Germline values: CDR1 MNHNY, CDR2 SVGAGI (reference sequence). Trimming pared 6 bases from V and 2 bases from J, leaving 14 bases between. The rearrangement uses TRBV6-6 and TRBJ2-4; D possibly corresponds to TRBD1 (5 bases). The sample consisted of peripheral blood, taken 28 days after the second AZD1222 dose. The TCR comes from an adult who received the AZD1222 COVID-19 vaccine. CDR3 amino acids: CASSLDPGPKNIQYF. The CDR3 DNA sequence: TGTGCCAGCAGCCTCGACCCAGGGCCCAAAAACATTCAGTACTTC.